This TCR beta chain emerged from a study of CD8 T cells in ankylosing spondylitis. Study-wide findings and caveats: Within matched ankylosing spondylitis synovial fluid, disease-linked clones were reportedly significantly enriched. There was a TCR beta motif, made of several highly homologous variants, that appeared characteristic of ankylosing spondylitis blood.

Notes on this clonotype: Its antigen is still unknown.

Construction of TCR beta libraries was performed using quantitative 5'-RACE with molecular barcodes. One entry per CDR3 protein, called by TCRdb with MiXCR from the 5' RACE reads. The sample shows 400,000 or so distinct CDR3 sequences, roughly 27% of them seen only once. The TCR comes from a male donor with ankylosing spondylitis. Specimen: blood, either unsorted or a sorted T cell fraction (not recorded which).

The CDR3 DNA reads as TGTGCCAGCAGCCCGACAGGGGAGAGGGGCACTGAAGCTTTCTTT. This codes for CASSPTGERGTEAFF. This chain connects TRBV12-3 or TRBV12-4 to TRBJ1-1, with TRBD1 identical over 8 bases. Losses at the gene ends were 6 bases for V and 4 bases for J; bases not matched to a gene: 10. The CDR3 runs to 15 residues.